What follows are 11 T cell receptor beta chains derived from one specimen sequenced in a study of blood T cell repertoires in COVID-19. The protocol was immunoSEQ multiplex PCR, while the TCRdb copy is restricted to in-frame clones and leaves out a portion. The sample has about 150,000 clones; under 90% are singletons. Source material: PBMCs or T cells enriched from blood (not recorded which). The receptors were gathered from a woman in her 50s who had recovered from COVID-19.

The J gene is TRBJ1-2, the V gene TRBV28; D ambiguous. In germline, CDR1 is MDHEN, CDR2 SYDVKM. The CDR3 has 12 residues. V lost 9 bases to trimming and J lost 1 base, with 9 bases between them. The CDR3 protein is CASGQNNYGYTF. The CDR3, as DNA: TGTGCCAGTGGCCAGAATAACTATGGCTACACCTTC.

V gene TRBV9 combines with J gene TRBJ2-3; 13 positions match TRBD2. The CDR3 totals 16 residues. V trimming: 3 bases; J trimming: 1 base; junction bases outside the gene matches: 2. Germline V gene lookup returns CDR1 SGDLS and CDR2 YYNGEE. The CDR3 DNA follows: TGTGCCAGCAGCGCCGGGACTAGCGGGGGCACAGATACGCAGTATTTT. It specifies CASSAGTSGGTDTQYF.

In DNA, the CDR3 is TGTGCCAGCTCTTCCGAGGGGCCCCAGCATTTT. This sequence encodes CASSSEGPQHF. The chain is built from TRBV6-5 and TRBJ1-5; no clear D. With 8 bases removed from V and 9 bases from J, the gap between germline ends came to 11 bases. The CDR3 sequence is 11 residues long. Germline lookup yields CDR1 MNHEY and CDR2 SVGAGI.

The rearrangement joins TRBV5-1 to TRBJ1-1; TRBD1 is a possible D gene (6 bases). The CDR3 totals 16 residues. Trimming stripped 4 bases from V and 1 base from J, with 17 bases between. Germline V gives CDR1 SGHRS, CDR2 YFSETQ. The CDR3 is CASSPKVGQTNTEAFF. The CDR3 region has the DNA TGCGCCAGCAGCCCCAAAGTAGGACAGACGAACACTGAAGCTTTCTTT.

The V and J genes are TRBV9 and TRBJ2-1, with 7 bases matching TRBD2. V shed 2 bases, J shed 7 bases, and the junction held 6 bases outside the gene matches. Germline V gene lookup returns CDR1 SGDLS and CDR2 YYNGEE. The CDR3 is 14 amino acids. As DNA, the CDR3 is TGTGCCAGCAGCGTCGCGGGAGTAAGAAATGAGCAGTTCTTC. It encodes CASSVAGVRNEQFF.

The chain links TRBV28 to TRBJ1-1, with D hard to call. This CDR3 has 13 residues. V lost 6 bases and J 3 bases, leaving 11 bases between the germline ends. Germline CDR1 reads MDHEN; CDR2 reads SYDVKM. The CDR3 coding sequence is TGTGCCAGCAGCCTGTCTGAGGACACTGAAGCTTTCTTT. Protein sequence: CASSLSEDTEAFF.

This clone was counted only a few times. This chain joins TRBV19 and TRBJ1-1; maybe TRBD1 (6 bases). V lost 6 bases to trimming and J lost 3 bases, with 20 bases between them. Germline V gene lookup returns CDR1 LNHDA and CDR2 SQIVND (reference sequence). The CDR3 loop spans 16 amino acids. CDR3 loop: CASSSNGGRGYTEAFF. The CDR3 coding sequence is TGTGCCAGTAGCTCGAACGGGGGGCGCGGGTACACTGAAGCTTTCTTT. Drawing the rest from reference TRBV19 and TRBJ1-1, the complete variable domain is DGGITQSPKYLFRKEGQNVTLSCEQNLNHDAMYWYRQDPGQGLRLIYYSQIVNDFQKGDIAEGYSVSREKKESFPLTVTSAQKNPTAFYLCASSSNGGRGYTEAFFGQGTRLTVV.

The chain is built from TRBV11-2 and TRBJ2-7, with D maybe TRBD2 (5 bases). Germline lookup yields CDR1 SGHAT and CDR2 FQNNGV. With 5 bases removed from V and 1 base from J, the gap between germline ends came to 18 bases. The CDR3 totals 16 residues. In nucleotides, the CDR3 is TGTGCCAGCAGCCCCATCCGGTGGTCGGGATCCTACGAGCAGTACTTC. Its translation is CASSPIRWSGSYEQYF. The full variable domain, completed using reference TRBV11-2 and TRBJ2-7, is EAGVAQSPRYKIIEKRQSVAFWCNPISGHATLYWYQQILGQGPKLLIQFQNNGVVDDSQLPKDRFSAERLKGVDSTLKIQPAKLEDSAVYLCASSPIRWSGSYEQYFGPGTRLTVT.

This chain uses TRBV4-3 with TRBJ2-1; TRBD2 matches at 11 bases. Germline V lookup: CDR1 LGHNA, CDR2 YSLEER. V shed 0 bases, J shed 4 bases, and the junction held 2 bases outside the gene matches. The CDR3 length is 16 residues. CDR3 DNA: TGCGCCAGCAGCCAAGACGGGACTAGCGGATACAATGAGCAGTTCTTC. This codes for CASSQDGTSGYNEQFF.

CDR3 amino acids: CASSFSRANHNEQFF. The CDR3 region has the DNA TGTGCCAGCAGCTTTAGCAGGGCTAATCACAATGAGCAGTTCTTC. This chain links TRBV7-2 with TRBJ2-1, with TRBD1 as a possible D gene (5 bases). The germline V gene has CDR1 SGHTA and CDR2 FQGNSA. This CDR3 spans 15 amino acids. Trimming stripped 3 bases from V and 5 bases from J, with 14 bases between. The variable domain in full, completed from reference TRBV7-2 and TRBJ2-1, reads GAGVSQSPSNKVTEKGKDVELRCDPISGHTALYWYRQSLGQGLEFLIYFQGNSAPDKSGLPSDRFSAERTGGSVSTLTIQRTQQEDSAVYLCASSFSRANHNEQFFGPGTRLTVL.

This sequence joins TRBV12-3 or TRBV12-4 and TRBJ2-7; 11 bases line up with TRBD2. This CDR3 has 13 residues. J was trimmed by 13 bases and V by 3 bases; bases with no gene match: 8. The CDR3 reads CASSFGLAGGIYF. CDR3 sequence (DNA): TGTGCCAGCAGTTTCGGTCTAGCGGGAGGAATTTACTTC.